Presented here are 22 T cell receptor beta chains from one specimen sequenced in a study of post-analysis software for immune sequencing data. Points from the study as a whole: Included in a set of about 5 TRBV segments more frequent in patients than controls were TRBV5-6, TRBV5-1 and TRBV20-1.

Antigens for these TCRs are unknown. Unique molecular identifiers featured in each of the TCR beta cDNA libraries. TCRdb analysed the PCR reads with MiXCR anew, one entry per CDR3 protein. Of about 260,000 distinct CDR3 sequences in the sample, 36% were seen once. Material: blood. These receptors came from a girl aged 10-17 years with multiple sclerosis.

V gene TRBV12-5 combines with J gene TRBJ2-1; possible D gene TRBD2, 6 bases. Trimming shortened V by 1 base and J by 9 bases, and 10 bases separated the two germline ends. CDR3 length equals 13 residues. From germline, CDR1 is LGHNT and CDR2 FRNRAP. The CDR3 DNA sequence: TGTGCTAGTGGTTTGGGGGAGGCTCGTGAGCAGTTCTTC. This codes for CASGLGEAREQFF. The full variable domain, completed using reference TRBV12-5 and TRBJ2-1, is DARVTQTPRHKVTEMGQEVTMRCQPILGHNTVFWYRQTMMQGLELLAYFRNRAPLDDSGMPKDRFSAEMPDATLATLKIQPSEPRDSAVYFCASGLGEAREQFFGPGTRLTVL.

This clonotype occurred many times. The rearrangement uses TRBV29-1 and TRBJ1-1; 9 bases are shared with TRBD1. In germline, CDR1 is SQVTM, CDR2 ANQGSEA. V lost 5 bases, J lost 5 bases, and 6 bases stayed unmatched. The CDR3 sequence is 13 residues long. The CDR3, as DNA: TGCAGCGTTCTAACAGGGGGCAGGACTGAAGCTTTCTTT. Its translation: CSVLTGGRTEAFF.

The count of this clonotype is one. V is TRBV5-1 and J is TRBJ2-3; perhaps TRBD2 as D (6 bases). Trimming shortened V by 0 bases and J by 1 base, and 12 bases separated the two germline ends. The CDR3 spans 16 residues. Germline V lookup: CDR1 SGHRS, CDR2 YFSETQ. This CDR3 is CASSLGGSSGTDTQYF. The DNA of the CDR3 is TGCGCCAGCAGCTTGGGAGGCTCTAGCGGCACAGATACGCAGTATTTT.

In its sample, this clonotype was seen a few times. The V and J genes are TRBV5-8 and TRBJ1-1, with D maybe TRBD1 (5 bases). CDR1 and CDR2 (germline): SGHTS, YDEGEE. The V end lost 3 bases, the J end lost 8 bases, and 5 bases lay between the germline ends. The CDR3 is 10 amino acids. The chain's CDR3 is CASSWGEAFF. The DNA of the CDR3 is TGTGCCAGCAGCTGGGGCGAAGCTTTCTTT.

This clonotype was picked up many times. The chain is built from TRBV29-1 and TRBJ1-5, with a possible D match to TRBD1 (6 bases). CDR1 is SQVTM, CDR2 ANQGSEA, per germline. Trimming removed 7 bases from V and 3 bases from J, with 13 bases in between. CDR3 length: 13 amino acids. CDR3 region: CSARGGANQPQHF. CDR3 DNA sequence: TGCAGCGCCCGAGGGGGGGCCAATCAGCCCCAGCATTTT.

The rearrangement joins TRBV12-3 or TRBV12-4 to TRBJ2-3; TRBD2 aligns across 7 bases. This CDR3 region has 15 residues. Trimming took 7 bases from V and 5 from J; bases not matched to a gene: 12. The CDR3 coding sequence is TGTGCCAGCATCGATGGGCGGGAGCCGAGAGATACGCAGTATTTT. Encoded protein: CASIDGREPRDTQYF.

This clonotype was seen many times. V is TRBV12-3 or TRBV12-4 and J is TRBJ1-1; no reliable D call. CDR3 length equals 15 residues. The V end was cut by 3 bases, the J end by 4 bases, with 15 bases between. The CDR3 DNA sequence: TGTGCCAGCAGTTTTTCGCCAGTACAGCGCACTGAAGCTTTCTTT. Its protein is CASSFSPVQRTEAFF.

Notes on this clonotype: Here the CDR3 omits its conserved ending phenylalanine or tryptophan, so a read error is the likely source. It is unclear where the CDR3 begins or ends on the DNA, so no DNA is shown, and the CDR3 is as TCRdb lists it. The chain employs TRBV2 and TRBJ2-1. The CDR3 length equals 16 residues, ends included. Germline V gene data show CDR1 as SNHLY and CDR2 as FYNNEI. CDR3 loop: CASSGRLGIAGYTFGS.

Concerning this clonotype itself: Since a much larger clone is just one base distant, this may be a read error. No conserved phenylalanine or tryptophan ends this CDR3, so it is likely a read error. The V and J genes are TRBV5-1 and TRBJ2-5, with D possibly TRBD1 on 6 matching bases. The germline V gene encodes CDR1 SGHRS and CDR2 YFSETQ. The CDR3 extends over 16 amino acids. Trimming pared 5 bases from V and 3 bases from J, leaving 20 bases between. The CDR3 DNA follows: TGCGCCAGCAGTTTCGGACAGACTACTGGGAAAGAGACCCAGTACATC. Translation gives CASSFGQTTGKETQYI.

On this clonotype: The junction departs from germline at one end; a sequencing error may be responsible. This sequence joins TRBV7-9 and TRBJ2-1; perhaps TRBD1 as D (5 bases). There are 16 residues in the CDR3. In germline, CDR1 is SEHNR, CDR2 FQNEAQ (reference sequence). CDR3 sequence reads: CVSSPTWPQGNNEQFF. The CDR3 DNA reads as TGTGTCAGCAGCCCCACCTGGCCCCAGGGCAACAATGAGCAGTTCTTC.

The rearrangement joins TRBV28 to TRBJ1-2, with TRBD1 matching over 7 bases. Germline V gene lookup returns CDR1 MDHEN and CDR2 SYDVKM. Trimming cost V 8 bases and J 2 bases; bases outside gene matches: 8. There are 14 residues in the CDR3. Written as DNA, the CDR3 is TGTGCCAGCCGGAGACAGACAGGGAACTATGGCTACACCTTC. It yields the protein CASRRQTGNYGYTF.

V and J are TRBV7-9 and TRBJ2-3, with TRBD1 matching over 7 bases. J was trimmed by 6 bases and V by 3 bases; bases with no gene match: 6. Germline CDR1 reads SEHNR; CDR2 reads FQNEAQ (reference sequence). This CDR3 is 14 amino acids long. The CDR3 sequence: CASSFVDRDDTQYF. As DNA, the CDR3 is TGTGCCAGCAGCTTTGTAGACAGGGATGATACGCAGTATTTT.

The V call is TRBV20-1, the J call TRBJ2-7; TRBD2 matches 14 bases. The CDR3 extends over 15 amino acids. CDR1 and CDR2 from the germline V gene are DFQATT and SNEGSKA (reference sequence). DNA for the CDR3: TGCAGCCTTGGGACTAGCGGGAGCGGGTCCTACGAGCAGTACTTC. The encoded protein is CSLGTSGSGSYEQYF.

In this sample, this clonotype turned up many times. V and J are TRBV14 and TRBJ2-3; 8 nucleotides line up with TRBD1. Per the germline V gene, CDR1 is SGHDN and CDR2 is FVKESK. V was clipped by 4 bases and J by 4 bases; unmatched bases: 10. The CDR3 extends over 16 amino acids. This CDR3 reads CASSPWTGTEADTQYF. The CDR3, as DNA: TGTGCCAGCAGCCCGTGGACAGGGACAGAAGCAGATACGCAGTATTTT.

This clonotype was detected a few times. J is TRBJ1-1 and V is TRBV6-1; D is unclear. Trimming stripped 2 bases from V and 0 bases from J, with 10 bases between. This CDR3 is 15 amino acids long. Germline assignment: CDR1 MNHNS and CDR2 SASEGT. This CDR3 is CASSELAGLNTEAFF. Here the CDR3 DNA reads TGTGCCAGCAGTGAACTAGCAGGATTGAACACTGAAGCTTTCTTT.

Details on this clonotype: At one end, the junction sequence differs from germline, possibly due to a read error. The rearrangement links TRBV5-1 to TRBJ2-3; D uncertain. This CDR3 is built from 15 residues. Germline V lookup: CDR1 SGHRS, CDR2 YFSETQ. In DNA form, the CDR3 reads TGCGCCAGCAACTTGCAACAGACTAGCACAGATACGCAGTATTTT. This sequence encodes CASNLQQTSTDTQYF.

The chain recombines TRBV29-1 with TRBJ1-1; a possible D gene is TRBD1 (5 bases). Trimming removed 7 bases from V and 0 bases from J, with 9 bases in between. CDR1 and CDR2 (germline): SQVTM, ANQGSEA. The CDR3 runs 12 residues. CDR3 coding DNA: TGCAGCGCCGGGACCCTGAACACTGAAGCTTTCTTT. It codes for CSAGTLNTEAFF.

This clonotype was picked up many times. V is TRBV24-1 and J is TRBJ2-1; 8 nucleotides match TRBD1. V lost 5 bases, J lost 3 bases, and 5 bases stayed unmatched. Germline CDR1 and CDR2: KGHDR and SFDVKD. The CDR3 has 15 amino acids. CDR3 nucleotides: TGTGCCACCAGTGGAGACAGGGGTAGCTACAATGAGCAGTTCTTC. Translated, it gives CATSGDRGSYNEQFF.

J is TRBJ1-1 and V is TRBV7-9, with D unresolved. The V and J ends lost 5 bases and 5 bases respectively, with 18 bases between them. The germline V gene encodes CDR1 SEHNR and CDR2 FQNEAQ (reference sequence). The CDR3 runs to 15 residues. The CDR3 is CASSGRGYGNTEAFF. For the CDR3, the DNA is TGTGCCAGCAGCGGTAGAGGGTATGGTAATACTGAAGCTTTCTTT. Full variable domain (outside the CDR3, taken from reference TRBV7-9 and TRBJ1-1): DTGVSQNPRHKITKRGQNVTFRCDPISEHNRLYWYRQTLGQGPEFLTYFQNEAQLEKSRLLSDRFSAERPKGSFSTLEIQRTEQGDSAMYLCASSGRGYGNTEAFFGQGTRLTVV.

In its sample, this clonotype was seen a few times. This may arise from a read error, as a much more abundant clone is one base away. This chain connects TRBV5-1 to TRBJ2-6; D is perhaps TRBD1 (5 bases). The V gene's germline CDR1 is SGHRS and CDR2 YFSETQ. The CDR3 spans 14 residues. CDR3 residues: CASSPLSGADVLTF. The CDR3 nucleotides read TGCGCCAGCAGCCCACTCTCTGGGGCCGACGTCCTGACTTTC.

The chain employs TRBV24-1 and TRBJ2-3; D is undetermined. This CDR3 region has 15 residues. Germline-derived CDR1 and CDR2 are KGHDR and SFDVKD. Trimming cost V 4 bases and J 0 bases, with 10 bases left between them. In DNA form, the CDR3 reads TGTGCCACCAGTGACCCGGACGGGAGCACAGATACGCAGTATTTT. Translating it yields CATSDPDGSTDTQYF.

The chain joins TRBV20-1 to TRBJ1-2; D remains unclear. Trimming cost V 0 bases and J 4 bases, with 9 bases left between them. Germline V gene sequence: CDR1 DFQATT, CDR2 SNEGSKA (reference sequence). The CDR3 is 13 amino acids. CDR3 coding DNA: TGCAGTGCTAGAGATAGGGCCACCTATGGCTACACCTTC. Translation: CSARDRATYGYTF.